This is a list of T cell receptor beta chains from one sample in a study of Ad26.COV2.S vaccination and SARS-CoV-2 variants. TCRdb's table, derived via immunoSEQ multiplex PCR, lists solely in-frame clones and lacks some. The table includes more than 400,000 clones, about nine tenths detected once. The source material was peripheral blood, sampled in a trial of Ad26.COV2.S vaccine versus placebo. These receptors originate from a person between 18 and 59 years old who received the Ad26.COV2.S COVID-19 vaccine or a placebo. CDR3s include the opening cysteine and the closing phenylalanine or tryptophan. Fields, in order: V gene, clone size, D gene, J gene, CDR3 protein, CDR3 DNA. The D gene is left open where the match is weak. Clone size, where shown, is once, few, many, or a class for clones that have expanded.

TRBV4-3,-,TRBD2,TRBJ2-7,CTSGGSGGRAKGEQYF,TGCACCAGCGGCGGTTCGGGCGGGAGGGCCAAAGGCGAGCAGTACTTC
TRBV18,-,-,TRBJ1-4,CASSPQPDNEKLFF,TGTGCCAGCTCACCACAACCGGATAATGAAAAACTGTTTTTT
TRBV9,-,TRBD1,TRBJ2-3,CASSVAGQGGSDTQYF,TGTGCCAGCAGCGTAGCGGGACAGGGGGGATCAGATACGCAGTATTTT
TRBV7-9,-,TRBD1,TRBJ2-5,CASSGTVPQETQYF,TGTGCCAGCAGCGGGACAGTGCCCCAAGAGACCCAGTACTTC
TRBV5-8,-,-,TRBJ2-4,CASSLGQTAKNIQYF,TGTGCCAGCAGCTTGGGGCAGACAGCCAAAAACATTCAGTACTTC
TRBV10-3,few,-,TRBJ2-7,CAISELTYEQYF,TGTGCCATCAGTGAGTTGACCTACGAGCAGTACTTC
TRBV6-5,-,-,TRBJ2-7,CASREAYEQYF,TGTGCCAGCAGGGAGGCCTACGAGCAGTACTTC
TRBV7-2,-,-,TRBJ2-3,CASSYYSRGLSTDTQYF,TGTGCCAGCAGCTACTATTCGAGGGGTCTTAGCACAGATACGCAGTATTTT
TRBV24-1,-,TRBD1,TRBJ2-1,CATSDPDRTLGQFF,TGTGCCACCAGTGACCCGGACAGGACTCTTGGGCAGTTCTTC
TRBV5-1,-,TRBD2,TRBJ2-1,CASSEGLAGGPGGNEQFF,TGCGCCAGCAGCGAGGGACTAGCGGGAGGGCCTGGCGGAAATGAGCAGTTCTTC
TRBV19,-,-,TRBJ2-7,CASSIDGTRYEQYF,TGTGCCAGTAGTATAGATGGGACACGATACGAGCAGTACTTC
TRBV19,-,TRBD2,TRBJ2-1,CASRWGTSGSHPSSYNEQFF,TGTGCCAGTAGATGGGGGACTAGCGGGAGCCACCCTAGCTCCTACAATGAGCAGTTCTTC
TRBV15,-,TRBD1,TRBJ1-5,CATSRDRSNQPQHF,TGTGCCACCAGTCGGGACAGGAGCAATCAGCCCCAGCATTTT
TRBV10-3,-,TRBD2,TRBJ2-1,CAISDSGTSGSNEQFF,TGTGCCATCAGTGACTCCGGGACTAGCGGGAGTAATGAGCAGTTCTTC
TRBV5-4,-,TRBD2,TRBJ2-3,CASSLARASGRSTDTQYF,TGTGCCAGCAGCTTGGCCAGGGCTAGCGGGAGGAGCACAGATACGCAGTATTTT